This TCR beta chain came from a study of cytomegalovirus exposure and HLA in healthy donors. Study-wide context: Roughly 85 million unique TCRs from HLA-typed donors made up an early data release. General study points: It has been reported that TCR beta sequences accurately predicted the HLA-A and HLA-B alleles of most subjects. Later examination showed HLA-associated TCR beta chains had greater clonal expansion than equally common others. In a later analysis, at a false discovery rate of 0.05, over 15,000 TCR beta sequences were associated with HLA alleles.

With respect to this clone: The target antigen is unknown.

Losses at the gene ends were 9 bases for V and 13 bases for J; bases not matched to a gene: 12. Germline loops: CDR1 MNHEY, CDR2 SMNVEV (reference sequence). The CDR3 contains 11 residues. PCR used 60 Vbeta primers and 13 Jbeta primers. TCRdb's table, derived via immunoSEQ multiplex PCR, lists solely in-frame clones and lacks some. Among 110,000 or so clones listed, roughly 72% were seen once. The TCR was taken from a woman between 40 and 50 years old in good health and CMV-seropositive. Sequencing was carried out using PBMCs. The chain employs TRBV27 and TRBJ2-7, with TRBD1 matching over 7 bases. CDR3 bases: TGTGCCAGTGGCCTAGGAACAGGGGCATACTTC. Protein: CASGLGTGAYF.